These 24 T cell receptor beta chains were all obtained from the same sample, sequenced in a study of control samples from healthy donors and cancer patients. Sequencing was performed with immunoSEQ multiplex PCR; in TCRdb, only in-frame clones are kept and a portion is missing. Found here are approximately 80,000 clones, 91% of them singletons; the top ten hold roughly 14%. Material: blood. These receptors originate from a man aged 25 to 40 in good health.

As for this clone: The same CDR3 is also encoded by other DNA sequences in this sample. The chain carries TRBV18 and TRBJ2-7, with D perhaps TRBD1 or TRBD2 (6 bases each). The CDR3 length is 18 residues. Trimming left V 2 bases short and J 4 bases short, with 24 bases between. The germline V gene encodes CDR1 KGHSH and CDR2 LQKENI. Here the CDR3 reads CASSPTHWRDKKKYEQYF. The CDR3 DNA follows: TGTGCCAGCTCACCAACCCATTGGCGGGACAAGAAGAAGTACGAGCAGTACTTC.

The rearrangement links TRBV19 to TRBJ2-5, with TRBD2 matching over 9 bases. The J segment lost 2 bases and the V segment lost 7 bases, leaving 2 bases of the junction unmatched. This CDR3 region has 13 residues. The V gene's germline CDR1 is LNHDA and CDR2 SQIVND (reference sequence). The CDR3 sequence: CASTAGGQETQYF. The CDR3 nucleotides read TGTGCCAGTACCGCGGGAGGGCAAGAGACCCAGTACTTC.

This clone was seen once. The chain uses TRBV7-3 and TRBJ1-1; D call uncertain. Germline lookup yields CDR1 SGHTA and CDR2 FQGTGA. This CDR3 spans 13 amino acids. The V and J ends lost 5 bases and 1 base respectively, with 8 bases between them. Here the CDR3 DNA reads TGTGCCAGCAGCCGCCAGGAGAACACTGAAGCTTTCTTT. Translation: CASSRQENTEAFF.

This clone was seen a handful of times. V gene TRBV19 combines with J gene TRBJ1-5; D unclear. V lost 3 bases and J 6 bases, leaving 12 bases between the germline ends. Germline CDR1 is LNHDA and CDR2 is SQIVND (reference sequence). The CDR3 runs to 14 residues. CDR3 nucleotides: TGTGCCAGTAGTATTTGGGGAGTGCGTCAGCCCCAGCATTTT. Encoded protein: CASSIWGVRQPQHF.

The J gene is TRBJ2-3, the V gene TRBV7-2; 7 positions match TRBD2. The CDR3 extends over 17 amino acids. With V trimmed by 1 base and J by 5 bases, 12 bases remained unmatched. From germline, CDR1 is SGHTA and CDR2 FQGNSA. CDR3 loop: CASSLVIAGLWGDTQYF. The CDR3 DNA sequence: TGTGCCAGCAGCTTAGTAATAGCGGGCCTCTGGGGAGATACGCAGTATTTT.

The CDR3 DNA is TGTGCTAGTGGTTTGGGGCAGGGCGCCTACGAGCAGTACTTC. Its protein product is CASGLGQGAYEQYF. This sequence joins TRBV12-5 and TRBJ2-7; D is perhaps TRBD1 (5 bases). CDR1 is LGHNT, CDR2 FRNRAP, per germline. The length of the CDR3 is 14 residues. The V end lost 1 base, the J end lost 2 bases, and 9 bases lay between the germline ends. Complete variable domain (other parts from reference TRBV12-5 and TRBJ2-7): DARVTQTPRHKVTEMGQEVTMRCQPILGHNTVFWYRQTMMQGLELLAYFRNRAPLDDSGMPKDRFSAEMPDATLATLKIQPSEPRDSAVYFCASGLGQGAYEQYFGPGTRLTVT.

The table lists this clone with a count of one. The chain is built from TRBV2 and TRBJ1-2, with D perhaps TRBD1 (6 bases). The CDR3 is 13 residues long. Trimming pared 6 bases from V and 2 bases from J, leaving 10 bases between. The germline gives CDR1 SNHLY, CDR2 FYNNEI. CDR3 in amino acids: CASRVQGNYGYTF. The CDR3 nucleotides are TGTGCCAGCAGGGTACAGGGAAACTATGGCTACACCTTC.

The V call is TRBV6-5, the J call TRBJ2-5, with D perhaps TRBD1 (5 bases). This CDR3 comprises 15 residues. The V end lost 9 bases, the J end lost 3 bases, and 20 bases lay between the germline ends. Germline V gene sequence: CDR1 MNHEY, CDR2 SVGAGI. The CDR3 spells CASSDSPSLKETQYF. CDR3 in DNA: TGTGCCAGTTCTGACAGTCCCTCATTAAAAGAGACCCAGTACTTC.

The chain couples TRBV7-9 to TRBJ1-1; possibly TRBD1 for D (6 bases). Germline lookup yields CDR1 SEHNR and CDR2 FQNEAQ (reference sequence). The CDR3 runs to 15 residues. V was pared by 2 bases and J by 5 bases, with 15 bases between. CDR3 region: CASSLWGAGETEAFF. CDR3 nucleotides: TGTGCCAGCAGCTTATGGGGGGCAGGGGAGACTGAAGCTTTCTTT.

J is TRBJ2-6 and V is TRBV15; D assignment may be TRBD1 or TRBD2 (5 bases each). The CDR3 consists of 16 residues. V was clipped by 8 bases and J by 4 bases, with 18 bases between them. Germline V gene sequence: CDR1 LNHNV, CDR2 YYDKDF (reference sequence). The CDR3 is CATEDSGFTGANVLTF. The CDR3, as DNA: TGTGCCACCGAAGACAGCGGATTTACGGGGGCCAACGTCCTGACTTTC.

DNA for the CDR3: TGCGCCAGCAGCTTGGAAGGTATCAGACCGACTGATGGCTACACCTTC. It codes for CASSLEGIRPTDGYTF. The chain links TRBV5-1 to TRBJ1-2; no reliable D call. CDR1 is SGHRS, CDR2 YFSETQ, per germline. This CDR3 is built from 16 residues. Trimming took off 0 bases at V and 6 bases at J, with 18 bases between the two ends.

The genes are TRBV10-3 and TRBJ1-5; the D is unclear. The CDR3 sequence is 14 residues long. V lost 4 bases and J 8 bases, leaving 15 bases between the germline ends. Germline V gene data show CDR1 as ENHRY and CDR2 as SYGVKD. CDR3 coding DNA: TGTGCCATCAGTGGATCTGGGCCTGCAGAGCCCCAGCATTTT. Translating gives CAISGSGPAEPQHF.

The chain recombines TRBV6-1 with TRBJ2-7, with 7 bases identical to TRBD2. CDR3 length equals 16 residues. The germline V gene encodes CDR1 MNHNS and CDR2 SASEGT. V gave up 0 bases and J gave up 7 bases; unmatched junction bases: 12. CDR3 sequence reads: CASSEASGGARGEQYF. The CDR3 DNA is TGTGCCAGCAGTGAAGCGTCCGGCGGGGCGCGGGGGGAGCAGTACTTC.

This clone was observed a handful of times. The V gene is TRBV4-1, the J gene TRBJ1-5, with unresolved D. The CDR3 has 14 amino acids. Germline lookup yields CDR1 MGHRA and CDR2 YSYEKL. V lost 0 bases, J lost 5 bases, and 8 bases lay in between. DNA of the CDR3: TGCGCCAGCAGCCAAGACCCGGGAGATCAGCCCCAGCATTTT. As protein: CASSQDPGDQPQHF.

The rearrangement links TRBV27 to TRBJ1-6, with a weak D call TRBD1 (5 bases). This CDR3 is built from 16 residues. CDR1 is MNHEY and CDR2 is SMNVEV in the germline V gene (reference sequence). The V end lost 0 bases, the J end lost 5 bases, and 11 bases lay between the germline ends. CDR3 sequence: CASSLSAWGNNSPLHF. The DNA for the CDR3 is TGTGCCAGCAGTTTATCGGCGTGGGGGAATAATTCACCCCTCCACTTT.

The CDR3, as DNA: TGCGCCAGCAGCCTCGAGGGCGAGGGACCCGGGGAGCTGTTTTTT. Protein product: CASSLEGEGPGELFF. The chain couples TRBV5-1 to TRBJ2-2; the D call may be TRBD1 or TRBD2 (5 bases each). The CDR3 is 15 residues long. Trimming removed 4 bases at V and 6 bases at J, with 16 bases between. In germline, CDR1 is SGHRS, CDR2 YFSETQ. Using reference TRBV5-1 and TRBJ2-2 for the parts outside the CDR3, the full variable domain is KAGVTQTPRYLIKTRGQQVTLSCSPISGHRSVSWYQQTPGQGLQFLFEYFSETQRNKGNFPGRFSGRQFSNSRSEMNVSTLELGDSALYLCASSLEGEGPGELFFGEGSRLTVL.

The rearrangement uses TRBV4-3 and TRBJ1-4; tentative D call: TRBD1 (5 bases). This CDR3 has 15 amino acids. V lost 0 bases and J 3 bases, leaving 8 bases between the germline ends. The germline CDR1 and CDR2 sequences are LGHNA and YSLEER. CDR3 sequence (DNA): TGCGCCAGCAGCCAAGATCGGGGGGCTAATGAAAAACTGTTTTTT. This translates into CASSQDRGANEKLFF.

The chain combines TRBV5-5 with TRBJ1-1; no clear D gene. The germline V gene has CDR1 SGHKS and CDR2 YYEKEE (reference sequence). V was cut by 2 bases and J by 1 base, with 18 bases left in between. The CDR3 is made up of 17 amino acids. The CDR3 bases are TGTGCCAGCAGCTTTCCCCGGCCGGGGTCGGGGAACACTGAAGCTTTCTTT. It is translated as CASSFPRPGSGNTEAFF. The whole variable domain, filled in from reference TRBV5-5 and TRBJ1-1, reads DAGVTQSPTHLIKTRGQQVTLRCSPISGHKSVSWYQQVLGQGPQFIFQYYEKEERGRGNFPDRFSARQFPNYSSELNVNALLLGDSALYLCASSFPRPGSGNTEAFFGQGTRLTVV.

The rearrangement uses TRBV24-1 and TRBJ2-1; 9 bases are shared with TRBD2. CDR1 is KGHDR and CDR2 is SFDVKD in the germline V gene. CDR3 size: 17 residues. Germline trimming cut 0 bases from V and 4 bases from J; bases unmatched to any gene: 6. The CDR3 nucleotides read TGTGCCACCAGTGATTTGGCGATAGCGGGGGATTACAATGAGCAGTTCTTC. Its translation: CATSDLAIAGDYNEQFF.

The chain has TRBV30 and TRBJ1-2, with a possible D match to TRBD1 (6 bases). The germline CDR1 and CDR2 sequences are GTSNPN and SVGIG (reference sequence). The CDR3 runs 11 residues. Trimming cost V 3 bases and J 4 bases, with 6 bases left between them. CDR3 loop: CAWRGAYGYTF. The DNA of the CDR3 is TGTGCCTGGAGGGGGGCCTATGGCTACACCTTC. Based on the CDR3 plus reference TRBV30 and TRBJ1-2, the full variable domain is SQTIHQWPATLVQPVGSPLSLECTVEGTSNPNLYWYRQAAGRGLQLLFYSVGIGQISSEVPQNLSASRPQDRQFILSSKKLLLSDSGFYLCAWRGAYGYTFGSGTRLTVV.

This chain joins TRBV6-1 and TRBJ1-3; 8 positions agree with TRBD1. Germline V gives CDR1 MNHNS, CDR2 SASEGT. After removal of 4 bases from V and 3 bases from J, the junction contained 17 bases not matched to a gene. The CDR3 is made up of 19 amino acids. This CDR3 is CASSGTRKATGVFGNTIYF. Here the CDR3 DNA reads TGTGCCAGCAGTGGGACACGAAAGGCGACAGGGGTCTTTGGAAACACCATATATTTT.

This chain uses TRBV28 with TRBJ1-5; 10 nucleotides match TRBD1. CDR1 and CDR2 from the germline V gene are MDHEN and SYDVKM. The CDR3 has 16 amino acids. Losses at the gene ends were 2 bases for V and 4 bases for J; bases not matched to a gene: 5. CDR3 sequence reads: CASSLASGQGNQPQHF. The CDR3 DNA is TGTGCCAGCAGTTTAGCTTCGGGACAGGGGAATCAGCCCCAGCATTTT.

The J gene is TRBJ1-4, the V gene TRBV5-1; 11 bases match TRBD1. The ends lost 0 bases at V and 1 base at J; junction bases unmatched: 8. The CDR3 covers 19 residues. CDR1 SGHRS and CDR2 YFSETQ come from the germline V gene. The CDR3, as DNA: TGCGCCAGCAGCTTGGTAGTTGGGACAGGGGGTGAAACTAATGAAAAACTGTTTTTT. Translating gives CASSLVVGTGGETNEKLFF.

The chain carries TRBV27 and TRBJ2-7; D is unclear. The CDR3 totals 13 residues. Germline V gene lookup returns CDR1 MNHEY and CDR2 SMNVEV (reference sequence). Between the trimmed V and J ends, which lost 6 bases and 0 bases, there was a span of 9 bases. Written as DNA, the CDR3 is TGTGCCAGCAGGCTAACTTCCTCCTACGAGCAGTACTTC. This codes for CASRLTSSYEQYF.